This TCR beta chain was observed in a study of cytomegalovirus exposure and HLA in healthy donors. In the case of this clone: Its cognate antigen is unknown.

Broader study findings: As was reported, the classifier diagnosed cytomegalovirus status with high specificity and sensitivity.

Using immunoSEQ multiplex PCR, the repertoire was profiled, and TCRdb retains in-frame clones only, with some absent. This sample has about 79,000 clones, with under 95% found just once. J was trimmed by 0 bases and V by 6 bases; bases with no gene match: 3. The CDR3 totals 15 residues. The germline gives CDR1 MNHEY, CDR2 SVGAGI. The sequence was collected from a woman aged 25-40 years in good health and CMV-seronegative. The specimen sequenced was PBMCs. This chain uses TRBV6-5 with TRBJ1-3, with TRBD1 matching over 9 bases. Written as DNA, the CDR3 is TGTGCCAGCAGAGAGGACAGGGGCTCTGGAAACACCATATATTTT. Translation: CASREDRGSGNTIYF.